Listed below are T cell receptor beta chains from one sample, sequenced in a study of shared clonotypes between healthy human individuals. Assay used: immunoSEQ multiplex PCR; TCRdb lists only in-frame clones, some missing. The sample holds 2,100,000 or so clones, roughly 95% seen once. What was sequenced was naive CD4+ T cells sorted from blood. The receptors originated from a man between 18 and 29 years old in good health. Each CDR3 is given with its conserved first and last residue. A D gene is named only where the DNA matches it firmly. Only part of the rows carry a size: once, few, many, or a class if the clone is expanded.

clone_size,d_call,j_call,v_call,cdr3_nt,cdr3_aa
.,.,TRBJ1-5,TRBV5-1,TGCGCCAGCAGCTTGACAGGGAGCAATCAGCCCCAGCATTTT,CASSLTGSNQPQHF
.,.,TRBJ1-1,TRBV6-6,TGTGCCAGCAGTTACCTGTTCACCCAGAACACTGAAGCTTTCTTT,CASSYLFTQNTEAFF
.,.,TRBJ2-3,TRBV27,TGTGCCAGCAGTACCTCTAGGCCATCTAGCACAGATACGCAGTATTTT,CASSTSRPSSTDTQYF
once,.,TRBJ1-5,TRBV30,TGTGCCTGGAGTGGCAGGGGAACCTATAGCAATCAGCCCCAGCATTTT,CAWSGRGTYSNQPQHF
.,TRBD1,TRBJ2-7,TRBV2,TGTGCCAGCAGTGCCTTGAGGACAGGGCTCTACGAGCAGTACTTC,CASSALRTGLYEQYF
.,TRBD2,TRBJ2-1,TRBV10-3,TGTGCCATCAGTGTAGCGGGGGCCAGCTACAATGAGCAGTTCTTC,CAISVAGASYNEQFF
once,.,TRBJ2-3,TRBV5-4,TGTGCCAGCAGGGGCGTTGGGAGGACAGATACGCAGTATTTT,CASRGVGRTDTQYF
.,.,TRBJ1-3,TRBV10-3,TGTGCCATCAGTGAGGACGCCCGAAACACCATATATTTT,CAISEDARNTIYF
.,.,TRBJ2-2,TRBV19,TGTGCCAGTAGTACTAGGGCACTTGACACCGGGGAGCTGTTTTTT,CASSTRALDTGELFF
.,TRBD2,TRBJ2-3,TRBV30,TGTGCCTGGAGTGTACGAGGACTAGCGGGACCCCGGCATACGCAGTATTTT,CAWSVRGLAGPRHTQYF
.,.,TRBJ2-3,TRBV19,TGTGCCAGTAGTACTACTGGAGGTACGCAGTATTTT,CASSTTGGTQYF
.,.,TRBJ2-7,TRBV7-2,TGTGCTCCTGCTTATATGGTCCCCTACGAGCAGTACTTC,CAPAYMVPYEQYF
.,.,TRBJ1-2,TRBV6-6,TGTGCCACCCGGGAGACGGCTAACTATGGCTACACCTTC,CATRETANYGYTF
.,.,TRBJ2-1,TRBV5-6,TGTGCCAGCAGCCCGCCCCAGGGGCTGTACAATGAGCAGTTCTTC,CASSPPQGLYNEQFF
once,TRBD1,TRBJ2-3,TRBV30,TGTGCCTGGAGTGGGACAGGGTTTAAGAGCACAGATACGCAGTATTTT,CAWSGTGFKSTDTQYF
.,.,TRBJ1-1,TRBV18,TGTGCCAGCTCACCTCCGGGACGGACGAACACTGAAGCTTTCTTT,CASSPPGRTNTEAFF
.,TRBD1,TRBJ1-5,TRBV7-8,TGTGCCAGCAGCTTACAGGGGGCGATTCAGCCCCAGCATTTT,CASSLQGAIQPQHF
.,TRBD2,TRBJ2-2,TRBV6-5,TGTGCCAGCAGGAGAACTAGCGGAAACACCGGGGAGCTGTTTTTT,CASRRTSGNTGELFF
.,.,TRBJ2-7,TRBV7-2,TGTGCCAGCAGCTTAGATTCAGGGCCCTACGAGCAGTACTTC,CASSLDSGPYEQYF
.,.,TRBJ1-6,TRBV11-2,TGTGCCAGCAGCCCGAAAGTAGACCACGGAATCCACTTT,CASSPKVDHGIHF
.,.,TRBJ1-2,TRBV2,TGTGCCAGCAGTTCCCCGGGAAACAAGAAAGATGGCTACACCTTC,CASSSPGNKKDGYTF
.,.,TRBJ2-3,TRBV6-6,TGTGCCAGCAGTTCCTCGAGGGCCGCCGGCACAGATACGCAGTATTTT,CASSSSRAAGTDTQYF
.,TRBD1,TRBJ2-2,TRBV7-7,TGTGCTAGCAGCTTGGATGGGACAGGGGGCCACGGGGAGCTGTTTTTT,CASSLDGTGGHGELFF
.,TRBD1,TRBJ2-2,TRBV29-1,TGCAGCAGCGGACAGGGAACCGGGGAGCTGTTTTTT,CSSGQGTGELFF
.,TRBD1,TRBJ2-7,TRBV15,TGTGCCACCAGCAGTAGACAGGGCGGCGGCAACGAGCAGTACTTC,CATSSRQGGGNEQYF
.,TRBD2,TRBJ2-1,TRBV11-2,TGTGCCAGCAGCTTATTGGTTAGCGGGGTTTCTTACCACAATGAGCAGTTCTTC,CASSLLVSGVSYHNEQFF
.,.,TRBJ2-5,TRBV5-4,TGTGCCAGCAGCCTATCCCGGGACACCGGTCGGGAGACCCAGTACTTC,CASSLSRDTGRETQYF
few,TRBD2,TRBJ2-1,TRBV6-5,TGTGCCAGCAGTTACTCGACTAGCGGGAGAGGTAATGAGCAGTTCTTC,CASSYSTSGRGNEQFF
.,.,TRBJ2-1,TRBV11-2,TGTGCCAGCAGCTTATTTGGCCCCAGCGGCAATGAGCAGTTCTTC,CASSLFGPSGNEQFF
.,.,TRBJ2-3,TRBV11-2,TGTGCCAGCAGCTCGACGGGACTGGTCACAGATACGCAGTATTTT,CASSSTGLVTDTQYF
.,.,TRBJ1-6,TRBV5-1,TGCGCCAGCAGCCCTCTAGGAAGCAGAGTTTTTAATTCACCCCTCCACTTT,CASSPLGSRVFNSPLHF
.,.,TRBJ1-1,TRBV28,TGTGCCAGCAGGTCGAGGGACACTGAAGCTTTCTTT,CASRSRDTEAFF
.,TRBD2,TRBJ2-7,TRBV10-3,TGTGCCATCAGTCCCGGGACTAGCGGGGGTTACGAGCAGTACTTC,CAISPGTSGGYEQYF
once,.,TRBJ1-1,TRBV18,TGTGCCAGCTCACCATCAACAGGGAGCACTGAAGCTTTCTTT,CASSPSTGSTEAFF
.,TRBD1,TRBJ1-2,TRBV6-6,TGTGCCAGCAGTTTTACAGGGGAGGGCTATGGCTACACCTTC,CASSFTGEGYGYTF
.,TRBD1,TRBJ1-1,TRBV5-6,TGTGCCAGCACCACGCGGAGGCAGGGGGTATACACTGAAGCTTTCTTT,CASTTRRQGVYTEAFF
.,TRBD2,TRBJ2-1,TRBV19,TGTGCCAGTAATCCTAGCGGGAGAGAGGATGAGCAGTTCTTC,CASNPSGREDEQFF
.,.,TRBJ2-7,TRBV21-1,TGTGCCAGCAGCCACGCCCTATTCGACGAGCAGTACTTC,CASSHALFDEQYF
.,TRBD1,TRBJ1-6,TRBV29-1,TGCAGCACCAGGACAGGGGAAAATTCACCCCTCCACTTT,CSTRTGENSPLHF
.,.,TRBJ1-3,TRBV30,TGTGCCTGGAACCCGGGACGAAAATCAGGAAACACCATATATTTT,CAWNPGRKSGNTIYF
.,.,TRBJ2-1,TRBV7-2,TGTGCCAGCAGCTTAAATGGGGGACTGAGCTCCTACAATGAGCAGTTCTTC,CASSLNGGLSSYNEQFF
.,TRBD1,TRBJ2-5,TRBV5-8,TGTGCCAGCAGCTCCGGCCTATATGGACAGGCTATTAATGGGGAGACCCAGTACTTC,CASSSGLYGQAINGETQYF
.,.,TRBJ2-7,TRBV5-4,TGTGCCAGCAGTAATGGGGGAGTCTACGAGCAGTACTTC,CASSNGGVYEQYF
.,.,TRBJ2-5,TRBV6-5,TGTGCCAGCAGACTCGGGACAATCCAAGAGACCCAGTACTTC,CASRLGTIQETQYF
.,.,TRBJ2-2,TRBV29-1,TGCAGCATCCGAGGAGGGGTGAACACCGGGGAGCTGTTTTTT,CSIRGGVNTGELFF
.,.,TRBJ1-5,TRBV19,TGTGCCAGTAGTCCCGGGGGGGGGCGTCAGCCCCAGCATTTT,CASSPGGGRQPQHF
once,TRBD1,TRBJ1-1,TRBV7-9,TGTGCCAGCAGCAGGCTTCATGGACAGGGAGGGACTGAAGCTTTCTTT,CASSRLHGQGGTEAFF
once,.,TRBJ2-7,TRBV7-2,TGTGCCAGCAGCCGATTAGAGCAGTACTTC,CASSRLEQYF
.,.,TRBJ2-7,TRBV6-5,TGTGCCAGCACTCCCCTATTGGATGAGCAGTACTTC,CASTPLLDEQYF
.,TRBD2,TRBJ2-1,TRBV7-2,TGTGCCAGCAGGAATGGACTAGCGGGAGTTGCTGAGCAGTTCTTC,CASRNGLAGVAEQFF
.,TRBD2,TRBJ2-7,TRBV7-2,TGTGCCAGCACCCGTGGCGGGGGGGTCTCCTACGAGCAGTACTTC,CASTRGGGVSYEQYF
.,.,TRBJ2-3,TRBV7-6,TGTGCCAGCAGCTTTGGACTTGCAGATACGCAGTATTTT,CASSFGLADTQYF
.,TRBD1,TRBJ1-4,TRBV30,TGTGCCTGGAGGGCGACAGGGAGAGGTGAAAAACTGTTTTTT,CAWRATGRGEKLFF
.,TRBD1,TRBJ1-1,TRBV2,TGTGCCAGCTCCCGACAGGGGAACACTGAAGCTTTCTTT,CASSRQGNTEAFF
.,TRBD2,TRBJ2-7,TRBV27,TGTGCCAGCAGTTCCGGGACTAGCGGGATAAACTACGAGCAGTACTTC,CASSSGTSGINYEQYF
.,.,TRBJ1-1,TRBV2,TGTGCCAGCAGTCACAGGGTCGCTGAAGCTTTCTTT,CASSHRVAEAFF
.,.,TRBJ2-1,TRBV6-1,TGTGCCAGCCTCAGGGGCGACTTATCCCGGGAGCAGTTCTTC,CASLRGDLSREQFF
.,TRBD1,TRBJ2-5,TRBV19,TGTGCCAGCCGCAACAGGGGGGAGGTAGAGACCCAGTACTTC,CASRNRGEVETQYF
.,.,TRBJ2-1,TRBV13,TGTGCCAGCAGACCCTGGGACTTCACGGCCTACAATGAGCAGTTCTTC,CASRPWDFTAYNEQFF
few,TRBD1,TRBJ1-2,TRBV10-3,TGTGCCATCAGCCTATCGGGACAGGGGCAATATGGCTACACCTTC,CAISLSGQGQYGYTF